The entry that follows covers one T cell receptor (beta chain) sequence. Reverse transcription of extracted RNA yielded cDNA, which provided the sequencing template. Using immunoSEQ multiplex PCR, the repertoire was profiled, and TCRdb retains in-frame clones only, with some absent. Among more than 200,000 clones listed, around two thirds were seen once. The data originate from a study of CD8+ T cells in alopecia areata. Per germline, CDR1 SQVTM and CDR2 ANQGSEA. Trimming pared 1 base from V and 2 bases from J, leaving 10 bases between. This CDR3 comprises 14 residues. This receptor was taken from a human donor with alopecia areata. The source material was CD4+ T cells sorted from blood, sampled at week 0. The chain combines TRBV29-1 with TRBJ2-3, with unresolved D. The CDR3 DNA follows: TGCAGCGTTGAAGTCCTTAGAGCCACAGATACGCAGTATTTT. It yields the protein CSVEVLRATDTQYF.